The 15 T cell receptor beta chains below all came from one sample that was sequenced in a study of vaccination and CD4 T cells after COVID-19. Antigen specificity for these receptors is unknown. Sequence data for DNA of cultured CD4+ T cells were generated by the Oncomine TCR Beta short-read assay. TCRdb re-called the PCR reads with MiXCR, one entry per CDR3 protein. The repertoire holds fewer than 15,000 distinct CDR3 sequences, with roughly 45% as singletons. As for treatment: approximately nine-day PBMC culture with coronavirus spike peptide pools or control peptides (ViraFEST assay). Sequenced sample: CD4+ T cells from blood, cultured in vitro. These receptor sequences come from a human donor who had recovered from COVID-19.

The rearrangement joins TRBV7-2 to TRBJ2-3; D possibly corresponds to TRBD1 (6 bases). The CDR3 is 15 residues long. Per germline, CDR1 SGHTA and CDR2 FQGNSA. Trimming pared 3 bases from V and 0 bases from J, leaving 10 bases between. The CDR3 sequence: CASSFRGMSTDTQYF. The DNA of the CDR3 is TGTGCCAGCAGCTTCAGGGGTATGAGCACAGATACGCAGTATTTT.

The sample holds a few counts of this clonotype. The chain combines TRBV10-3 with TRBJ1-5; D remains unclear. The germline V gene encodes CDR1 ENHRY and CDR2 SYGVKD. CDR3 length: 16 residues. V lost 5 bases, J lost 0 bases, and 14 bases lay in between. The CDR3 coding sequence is TGTGCCATCAGTCCAGAATTCTCAGATAGCAATCAGCCCCAGCATTTT. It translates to CAISPEFSDSNQPQHF.

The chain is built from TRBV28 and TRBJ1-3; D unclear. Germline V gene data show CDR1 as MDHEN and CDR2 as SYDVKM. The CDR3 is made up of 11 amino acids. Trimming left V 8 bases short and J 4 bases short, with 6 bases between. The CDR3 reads CASGEGNTIYF. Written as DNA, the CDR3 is TGTGCCAGCGGGGAGGGAAACACCATATATTTT.

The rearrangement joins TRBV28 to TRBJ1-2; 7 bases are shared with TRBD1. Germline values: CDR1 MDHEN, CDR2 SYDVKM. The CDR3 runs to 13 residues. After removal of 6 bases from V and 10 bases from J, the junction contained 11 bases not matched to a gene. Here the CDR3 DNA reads TGTGCCAGCAGACAGACCAACAGGGGTCTCTACACCTTC. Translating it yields CASRQTNRGLYTF.

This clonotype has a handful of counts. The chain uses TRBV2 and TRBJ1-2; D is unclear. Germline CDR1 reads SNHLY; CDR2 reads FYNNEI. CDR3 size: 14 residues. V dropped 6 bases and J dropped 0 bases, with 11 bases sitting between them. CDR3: CASSLQTSNYGYTF. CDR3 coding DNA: TGTGCCAGCAGCCTACAGACTTCTAACTATGGCTACACCTTC.

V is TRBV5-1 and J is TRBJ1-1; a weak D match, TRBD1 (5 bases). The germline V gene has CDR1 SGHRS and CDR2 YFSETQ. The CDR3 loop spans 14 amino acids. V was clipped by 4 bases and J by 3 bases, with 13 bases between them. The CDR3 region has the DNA TGCGCCAGCAGCACTGCGTCCAGGGACACTGAAGCTTTCTTT. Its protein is CASSTASRDTEAFF.

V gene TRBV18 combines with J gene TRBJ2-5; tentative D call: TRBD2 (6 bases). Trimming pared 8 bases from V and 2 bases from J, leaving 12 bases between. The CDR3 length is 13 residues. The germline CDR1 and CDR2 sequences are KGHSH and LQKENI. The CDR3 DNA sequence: TGTGCCAGCCAAACGGGGGAACAAGAGACCCAGTACTTC. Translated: CASQTGEQETQYF.

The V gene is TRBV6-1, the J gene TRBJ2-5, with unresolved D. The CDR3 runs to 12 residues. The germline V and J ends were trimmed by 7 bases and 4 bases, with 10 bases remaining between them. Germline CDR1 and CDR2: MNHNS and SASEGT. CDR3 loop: CASKTSVETQYF. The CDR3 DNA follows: TGTGCCAGCAAGACAAGCGTAGAGACCCAGTACTTC.

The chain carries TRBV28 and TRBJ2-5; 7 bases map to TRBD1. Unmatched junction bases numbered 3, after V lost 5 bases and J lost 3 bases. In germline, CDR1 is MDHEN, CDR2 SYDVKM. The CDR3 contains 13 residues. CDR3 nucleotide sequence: TGTGCCAGCAGTGGACAGGATAAAGAGACCCAGTACTTC. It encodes CASSGQDKETQYF.

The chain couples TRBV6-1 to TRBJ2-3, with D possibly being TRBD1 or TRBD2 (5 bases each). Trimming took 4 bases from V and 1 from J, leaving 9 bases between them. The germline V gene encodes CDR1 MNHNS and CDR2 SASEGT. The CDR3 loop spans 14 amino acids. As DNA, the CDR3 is TGTGCCAGCAGTGGGGGGTCGGGCACAGATACGCAGTATTTT. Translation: CASSGGSGTDTQYF.

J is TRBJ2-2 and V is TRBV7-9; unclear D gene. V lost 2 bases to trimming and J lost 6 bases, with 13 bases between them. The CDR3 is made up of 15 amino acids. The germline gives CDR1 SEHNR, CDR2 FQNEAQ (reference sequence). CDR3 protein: CASSLMSLSPGELFF. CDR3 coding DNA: TGTGCCAGCAGCTTAATGAGCCTAAGCCCCGGGGAGCTGTTTTTT.

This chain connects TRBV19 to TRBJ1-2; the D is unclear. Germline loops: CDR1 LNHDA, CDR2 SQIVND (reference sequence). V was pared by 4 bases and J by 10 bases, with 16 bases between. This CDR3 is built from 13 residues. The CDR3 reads CASSTPIRRDYTF. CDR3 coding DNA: TGTGCCAGTAGTACCCCTATTAGGCGGGACTACACCTTC. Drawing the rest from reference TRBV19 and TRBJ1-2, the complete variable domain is DGGITQSPKYLFRKEGQNVTLSCEQNLNHDAMYWYRQDPGQGLRLIYYSQIVNDFQKGDIAEGYSVSREKKESFPLTVTSAQKNPTAFYLCASSTPIRRDYTFGSGTRLTVV.

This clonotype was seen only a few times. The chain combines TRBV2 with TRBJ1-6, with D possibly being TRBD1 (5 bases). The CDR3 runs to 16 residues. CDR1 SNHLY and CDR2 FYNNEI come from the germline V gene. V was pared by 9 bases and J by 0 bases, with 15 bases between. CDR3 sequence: CARGGALSSYNSPLHF. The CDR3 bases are TGTGCCAGGGGGGGTGCCCTGAGCTCCTATAATTCACCCCTCCACTTT.

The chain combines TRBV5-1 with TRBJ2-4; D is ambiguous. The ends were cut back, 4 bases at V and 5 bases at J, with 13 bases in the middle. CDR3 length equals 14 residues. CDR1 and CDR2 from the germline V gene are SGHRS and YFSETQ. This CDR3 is CASSTTTTENIQYF. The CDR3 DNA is TGCGCCAGCAGCACCACTACTACGGAAAACATTCAGTACTTC.

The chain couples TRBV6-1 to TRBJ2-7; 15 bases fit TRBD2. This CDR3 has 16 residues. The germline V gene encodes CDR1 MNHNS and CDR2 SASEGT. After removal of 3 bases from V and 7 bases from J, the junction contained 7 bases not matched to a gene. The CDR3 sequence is CASSEKGGLAGGEQYF. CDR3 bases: TGTGCCAGCAGTGAGAAGGGAGGACTAGCGGGAGGGGAGCAGTACTTC.